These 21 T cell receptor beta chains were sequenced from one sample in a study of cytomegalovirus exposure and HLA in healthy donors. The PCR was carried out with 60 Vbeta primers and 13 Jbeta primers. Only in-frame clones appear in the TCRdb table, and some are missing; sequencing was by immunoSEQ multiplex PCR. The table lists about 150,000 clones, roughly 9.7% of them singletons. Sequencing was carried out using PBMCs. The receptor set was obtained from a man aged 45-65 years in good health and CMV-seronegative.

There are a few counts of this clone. CDR3 loop: CASSWGTENQPQHF. The CDR3 DNA is TGTGCCAGCAGTTGGGGGACAGAAAATCAGCCCCAGCATTTT. This chain joins TRBV6-1 and TRBJ1-5; the match to TRBD1 covers 7 bases. Germline V gene lookup returns CDR1 MNHNS and CDR2 SASEGT. The CDR3 length is 14 residues. With V trimmed by 5 bases and J by 4 bases, 5 bases remained unmatched.

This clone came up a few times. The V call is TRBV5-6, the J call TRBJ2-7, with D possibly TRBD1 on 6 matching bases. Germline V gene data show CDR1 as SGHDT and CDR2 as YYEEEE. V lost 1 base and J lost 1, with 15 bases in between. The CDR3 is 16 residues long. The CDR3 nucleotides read TGTGCCAGCAGCTTGTTCGCGACAGGAATATCCTACGAGCAGTACTTC. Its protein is CASSLFATGISYEQYF.

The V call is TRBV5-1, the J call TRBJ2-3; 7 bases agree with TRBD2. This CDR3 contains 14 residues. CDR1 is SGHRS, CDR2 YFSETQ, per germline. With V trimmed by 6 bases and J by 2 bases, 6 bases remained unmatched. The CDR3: CASTRGGDTDTQYF. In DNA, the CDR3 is TGCGCCAGCACCCGTGGGGGGGACACAGATACGCAGTATTTT.

The CDR3: CASSLLTSGGGADTQYF. As DNA, the CDR3 is TGCGCCAGCTCCCTGTTGACTAGCGGGGGTGGTGCAGATACGCAGTATTTT. The genes are TRBV5-1 and TRBJ2-3, with TRBD2 matching over 12 bases. The CDR3 contains 17 residues. Germline assignment: CDR1 SGHRS and CDR2 YFSETQ. V trimming: 7 bases; J trimming: 4 bases; junction bases outside the gene matches: 13.

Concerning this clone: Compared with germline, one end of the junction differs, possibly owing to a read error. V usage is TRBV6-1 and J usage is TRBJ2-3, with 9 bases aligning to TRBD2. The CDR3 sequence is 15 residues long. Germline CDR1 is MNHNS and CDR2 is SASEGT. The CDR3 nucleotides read TGTGCCAGCAGAGAAGCGGGGGGATGGACAGATACGCAGTATTTT. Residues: CASREAGGWTDTQYF.

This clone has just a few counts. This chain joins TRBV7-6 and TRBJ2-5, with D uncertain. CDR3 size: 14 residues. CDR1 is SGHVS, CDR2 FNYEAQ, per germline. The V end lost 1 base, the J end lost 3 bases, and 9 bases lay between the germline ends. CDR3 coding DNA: TGTGCCAGCAGCTTAGATCCCGGTAAAGAGACCCAGTACTTC. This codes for CASSLDPGKETQYF.

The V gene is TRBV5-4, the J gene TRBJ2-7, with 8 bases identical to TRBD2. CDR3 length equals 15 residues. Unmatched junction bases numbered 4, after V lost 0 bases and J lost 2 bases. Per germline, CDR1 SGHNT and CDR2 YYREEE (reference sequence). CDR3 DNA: TGTGCCAGCAGCTTGGGACTAGCGAGTACCTACGAGCAGTACTTC. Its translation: CASSLGLASTYEQYF.

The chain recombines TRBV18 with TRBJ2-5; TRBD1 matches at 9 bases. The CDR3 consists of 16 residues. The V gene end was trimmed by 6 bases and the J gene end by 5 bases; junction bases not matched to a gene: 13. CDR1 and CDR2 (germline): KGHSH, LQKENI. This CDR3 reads CASSLLQGAGSETQYF. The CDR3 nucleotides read TGTGCCAGCTCCCTACTACAGGGGGCGGGGAGTGAGACCCAGTACTTC. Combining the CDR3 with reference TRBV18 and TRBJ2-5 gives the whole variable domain NAGVMQNPRHLVRRRGQEARLRCSPMKGHSHVYWYRQLPEEGLKFMVYLQKENIIDESGMPKERFSAEFPKEGPSILRIQQVVRGDSAAYFCASSLLQGAGSETQYFGPGTRLLVL.

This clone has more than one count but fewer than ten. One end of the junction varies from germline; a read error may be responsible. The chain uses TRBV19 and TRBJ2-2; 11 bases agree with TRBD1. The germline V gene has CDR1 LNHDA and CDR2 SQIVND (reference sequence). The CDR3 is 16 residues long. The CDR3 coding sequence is TGTGCCAGCAGTACCAGGGACAGGGGGTTCGCCGGGGAGCTGTTTTTT. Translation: CASSTRDRGFAGELFF.

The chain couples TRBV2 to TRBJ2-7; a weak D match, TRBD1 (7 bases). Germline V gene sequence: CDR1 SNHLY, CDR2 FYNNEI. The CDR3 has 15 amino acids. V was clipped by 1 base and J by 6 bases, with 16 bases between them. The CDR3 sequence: CASSEVRRQGGEQYF. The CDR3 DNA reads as TGTGCCAGCAGTGAAGTACGACGACAGGGAGGCGAGCAGTACTTC.

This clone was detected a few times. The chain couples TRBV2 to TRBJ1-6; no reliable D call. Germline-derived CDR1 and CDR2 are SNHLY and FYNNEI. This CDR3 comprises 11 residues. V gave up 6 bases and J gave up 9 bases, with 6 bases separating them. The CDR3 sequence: CASRIGSPLHF. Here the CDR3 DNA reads TGTGCCAGCAGGATCGGTTCACCCCTCCACTTT. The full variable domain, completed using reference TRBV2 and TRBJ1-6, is EPEVTQTPSHQVTQMGQEVILRCVPISNHLYFYWYRQILGQKVEFLVSFYNNEISEKSEIFDDQFSVERPDGSNFTLKIRSTKLEDSAMYFCASRIGSPLHFGNGTRLTVT.

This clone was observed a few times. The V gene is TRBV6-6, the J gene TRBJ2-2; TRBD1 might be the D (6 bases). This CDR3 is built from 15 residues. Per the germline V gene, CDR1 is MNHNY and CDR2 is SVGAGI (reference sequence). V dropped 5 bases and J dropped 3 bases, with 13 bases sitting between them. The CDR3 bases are TGTGCCAGCAGTCTTGGAGCAGGGGACACCGGGGAGCTGTTTTTT. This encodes CASSLGAGDTGELFF.

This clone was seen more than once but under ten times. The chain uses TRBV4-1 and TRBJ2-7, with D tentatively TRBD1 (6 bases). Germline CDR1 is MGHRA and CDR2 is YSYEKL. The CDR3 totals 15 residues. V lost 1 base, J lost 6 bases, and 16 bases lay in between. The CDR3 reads CASSQGRQGKSEQYF. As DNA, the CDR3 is TGCGCCAGCAGCCAAGGTCGGCAGGGGAAAAGCGAGCAGTACTTC.

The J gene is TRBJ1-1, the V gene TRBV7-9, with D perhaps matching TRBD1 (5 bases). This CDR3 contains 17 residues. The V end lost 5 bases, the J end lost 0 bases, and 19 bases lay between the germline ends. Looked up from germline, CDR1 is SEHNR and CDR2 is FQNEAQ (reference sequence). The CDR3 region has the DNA TGTGCCAGCAGCCCAGGACCAGGGTTTTTTATGAACACTGAAGCTTTCTTT. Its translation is CASSPGPGFFMNTEAFF.

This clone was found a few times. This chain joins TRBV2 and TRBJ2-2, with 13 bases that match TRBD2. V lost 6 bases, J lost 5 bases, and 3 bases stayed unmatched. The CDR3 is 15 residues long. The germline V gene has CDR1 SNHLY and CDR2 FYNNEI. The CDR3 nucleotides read TGTGCCAGCAGAGTGGGACTAGCGGGGACCGGGGAGCTGTTTTTT. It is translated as CASRVGLAGTGELFF.

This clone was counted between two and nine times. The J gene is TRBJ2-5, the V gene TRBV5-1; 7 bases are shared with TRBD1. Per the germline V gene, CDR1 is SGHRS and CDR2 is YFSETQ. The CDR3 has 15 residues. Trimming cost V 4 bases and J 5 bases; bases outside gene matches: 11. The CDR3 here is CASSADRQGGETQYF. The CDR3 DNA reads TGCGCCAGCAGCGCAGACCGACAGGGTGGGGAGACCCAGTACTTC.

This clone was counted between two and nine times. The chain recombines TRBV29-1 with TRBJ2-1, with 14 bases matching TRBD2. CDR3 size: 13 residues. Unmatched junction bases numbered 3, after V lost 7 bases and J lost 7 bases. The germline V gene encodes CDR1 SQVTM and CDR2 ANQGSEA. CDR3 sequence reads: CSGRLAGGNEQFF. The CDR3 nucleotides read TGCAGCGGTCGACTAGCGGGAGGGAATGAGCAGTTCTTC.

The CDR3 bases are TGCGCCAGCAGCACCCAGGCTTCGAACACTGAAGCTTTCTTT. Translation: CASSTQASNTEAFF. The chain links TRBV5-1 to TRBJ1-1, with D unclear. Trimming shortened V by 4 bases and J by 1 base, and 11 bases separated the two germline ends. Germline lookup yields CDR1 SGHRS and CDR2 YFSETQ. There are 14 residues in the CDR3.

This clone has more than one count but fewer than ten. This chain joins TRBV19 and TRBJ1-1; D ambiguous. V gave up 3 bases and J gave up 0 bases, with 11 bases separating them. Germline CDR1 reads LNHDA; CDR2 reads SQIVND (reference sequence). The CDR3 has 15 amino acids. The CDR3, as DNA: TGTGCCAGTAGTATTTCTCTTCAGATGAACACTGAAGCTTTCTTT. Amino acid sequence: CASSISLQMNTEAFF.

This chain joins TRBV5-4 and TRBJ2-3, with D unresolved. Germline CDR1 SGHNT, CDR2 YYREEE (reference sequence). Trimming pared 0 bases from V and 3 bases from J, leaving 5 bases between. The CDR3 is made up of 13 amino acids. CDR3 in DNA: TGTGCCAGCAGCTTGGACGGGACAGATACGCAGTATTTT. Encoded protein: CASSLDGTDTQYF.

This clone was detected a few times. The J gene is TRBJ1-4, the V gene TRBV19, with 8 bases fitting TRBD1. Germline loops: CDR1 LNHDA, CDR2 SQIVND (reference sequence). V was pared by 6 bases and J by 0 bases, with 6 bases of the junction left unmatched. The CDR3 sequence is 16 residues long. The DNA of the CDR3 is TGTGCCAGTAGGGCGACAGGGGAGTCAACTAATGAAAAACTGTTTTTT. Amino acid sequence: CASRATGESTNEKLFF.